These T cell receptor beta chains were read from a single sample in a study of blood T cell repertoires in COVID-19. The data were produced by immunoSEQ multiplex PCR, yet TCRdb's version contains in-frame clones alone and is incomplete. The table lists over 200,000 clones, 80% to 85% of them singletons. The sample was peripheral blood. All receptors come from a man aged 50-59 years with active or convalescent COVID-19. Both conserved end residues are part of each CDR3. D genes are given only for firm matches. Only part of the rows carry a size: once, few, many, or a class if the clone is expanded.

cdr3_aa: CASRIAGVGETQYF
cdr3_nt: TGTGCCAGCAGAATAGCGGGGGTTGGGGAGACCCAGTACTTC
clone_size: .
d_call: TRBD2
j_call: TRBJ2-5
v_call: TRBV3-1/TRBV3-2

cdr3_aa: CASSLAWDNEQFF
cdr3_nt: TGTGCCAGCAGTCTAGCGTGGGACAATGAGCAGTTCTTC
clone_size: .
d_call: .
j_call: TRBJ2-1
v_call: TRBV6-2/TRBV6-3

cdr3_aa: CASSSGTSGGSEQFF
cdr3_nt: TGTGCCAGCAGTTCCGGGACTAGCGGGGGTAGTGAGCAGTTCTTC
clone_size: few
d_call: TRBD2
j_call: TRBJ2-1
v_call: TRBV6-2/TRBV6-3

cdr3_aa: CAWGKSRQGTGYTF
cdr3_nt: TGTGCCTGGGGCAAGTCACGACAGGGCACTGGCTACACCTTC
clone_size: .
d_call: TRBD1
j_call: TRBJ1-2
v_call: TRBV30

cdr3_aa: CASSPVRVGDSPLHF
cdr3_nt: TGTGCCAGCAGTCCAGTGAGGGTCGGGGATTCACCCCTCCACTTT
clone_size: .
d_call: .
j_call: TRBJ1-6
v_call: TRBV27

cdr3_aa: CASSGGQGWPPLHF
cdr3_nt: TGTGCCAGCAGCGGGGGACAGGGGTGGCCACCCCTCCACTTT
clone_size: .
d_call: TRBD1
j_call: TRBJ1-6
v_call: TRBV28

cdr3_aa: CASSQVAGGVSYNEQFF
cdr3_nt: TGTGCCAGCAGCCAAGTCGCGGGGGGCGTTTCCTACAATGAGCAGTTCTTC
clone_size: once
d_call: TRBD2
j_call: TRBJ2-1
v_call: TRBV3-1/TRBV3-2

cdr3_aa: CASGDRGRKEQFF
cdr3_nt: TGTGCCAGCGGTGACAGGGGGCGCAAGGAGCAGTTCTTC
clone_size: .
d_call: TRBD1
j_call: TRBJ2-1
v_call: TRBV7-8

cdr3_aa: CASSIGTGTYGYTF
cdr3_nt: TGTGCCAGTAGTATAGGGACAGGGACCTATGGCTACACCTTC
clone_size: .
d_call: TRBD1
j_call: TRBJ1-2
v_call: TRBV19

cdr3_aa: CAISPGQFYEQYF
cdr3_nt: TGTGCCATCAGTCCCGGACAGTTCTACGAGCAGTACTTC
clone_size: .
d_call: .
j_call: TRBJ2-7
v_call: TRBV10-3

cdr3_aa: CASSQGTGNYGYTF
cdr3_nt: TGCGCCAGCAGCCAAGGGACAGGGAACTATGGCTACACCTTC
clone_size: .
d_call: TRBD1
j_call: TRBJ1-2
v_call: TRBV4-1

cdr3_aa: CASSQVGGNNSPLHF
cdr3_nt: TGTGCCAGCAGCCAAGTGGGGGGGAATAATTCACCCCTCCACTTT
clone_size: .
d_call: .
j_call: TRBJ1-6
v_call: TRBV3-1/TRBV3-2

cdr3_aa: CASSVVYRVIGYTF
cdr3_nt: TGTGCCAGCAGCGTAGTGTACAGGGTGATTGGCTACACCTTC
clone_size: once
d_call: .
j_call: TRBJ1-2
v_call: TRBV9

cdr3_aa: CASSLRTGGTSRHTGELFF
cdr3_nt: TGTGCCAGCAGCTTAAGGACAGGGGGCACGTCAAGGCACACCGGGGAGCTGTTTTTT
clone_size: once
d_call: TRBD1
j_call: TRBJ2-2
v_call: TRBV5-5

cdr3_aa: CASSKTGRQPQHF
cdr3_nt: TGTGCCAGCAGTAAAACAGGGCGTCAGCCCCAGCATTTT
clone_size: .
d_call: .
j_call: TRBJ1-5
v_call: TRBV6-5

cdr3_aa: CASSSGGEVETQYF
cdr3_nt: TGTGCCAGCAGCTCTGGGGGCGAAGTGGAGACCCAGTACTTC
clone_size: .
d_call: .
j_call: TRBJ2-5
v_call: TRBV27

cdr3_aa: CASSLPGNRANVLTF
cdr3_nt: TGTGCCAGCAGCCTCCCAGGGAATCGGGCCAACGTCCTGACTTTC
clone_size: .
d_call: .
j_call: TRBJ2-6
v_call: TRBV7-2

cdr3_aa: CASRNGGEETQYF
cdr3_nt: TGTGCCAGCAGGAACGGGGGGGAAGAGACCCAGTACTTC
clone_size: .
d_call: TRBD2
j_call: TRBJ2-5
v_call: TRBV6-5

cdr3_aa: CASSLGNRPNYGYTF
cdr3_nt: TGCGCCAGCAGCTTGGGAAACAGGCCGAACTATGGCTACACCTTC
clone_size: .
d_call: .
j_call: TRBJ1-2
v_call: TRBV5-1

cdr3_aa: CASRPPGTESEAFF
cdr3_nt: TGTGCCAGCAGGCCCCCCGGGACAGAGTCTGAAGCTTTCTTT
clone_size: .
d_call: TRBD1
j_call: TRBJ1-1
v_call: TRBV2

cdr3_aa: CATYLGGYTF
cdr3_nt: TGTGCCACCTATCTGGGCGGCTACACCTTC
clone_size: .
d_call: .
j_call: TRBJ1-2
v_call: TRBV10-3

cdr3_aa: CASSLTRPTQETQYF
cdr3_nt: TGTGCCAGCAGTTTGACTAGACCTACCCAAGAGACCCAGTACTTC
clone_size: .
d_call: .
j_call: TRBJ2-5
v_call: TRBV27

cdr3_aa: CASSPRGYNEQFF
cdr3_nt: TGTGCCAGCAGTCCCCGGGGGTACAATGAGCAGTTCTTC
clone_size: few
d_call: .
j_call: TRBJ2-1
v_call: TRBV6-2/TRBV6-3

cdr3_aa: CASSLPTGGGETQYF
cdr3_nt: TGTGCCAGCAGCTTACCGACAGGGGGCGGGGAGACCCAGTACTTC
clone_size: .
d_call: TRBD1
j_call: TRBJ2-5
v_call: TRBV5-4

cdr3_aa: CASSMTGAATNEKLFF
cdr3_nt: TGTGCCAGCAGCATGACAGGGGCCGCAACTAATGAAAAACTGTTTTTT
clone_size: .
d_call: TRBD1
j_call: TRBJ1-4
v_call: TRBV13

cdr3_aa: CSVGQGNYEQYF
cdr3_nt: TGCAGCGTGGGACAGGGGAACTACGAGCAGTACTTC
clone_size: .
d_call: TRBD1
j_call: TRBJ2-7
v_call: TRBV29-1

cdr3_aa: CASSLDRNTEAFF
cdr3_nt: TGTGCCAGCAGTTTAGACAGGAACACTGAAGCTTTCTTT
clone_size: few
d_call: .
j_call: TRBJ1-1
v_call: TRBV2

cdr3_aa: CASSLVTGNYGYTF
cdr3_nt: TGCGCCAGCAGCTTGGTGACGGGGAACTATGGCTACACCTTC
clone_size: .
d_call: .
j_call: TRBJ1-2
v_call: TRBV5-1

cdr3_aa: CASSVGQRGNNEQFF
cdr3_nt: TGTGCCAGCAGCGTAGGTCAGCGGGGTAACAATGAGCAGTTCTTC
clone_size: .
d_call: TRBD2
j_call: TRBJ2-1
v_call: TRBV9

cdr3_aa: CASSGTGRAYNSPLHF
cdr3_nt: TGTGCCAGCAGTGGCACAGGGAGGGCCTATAATTCACCCCTCCACTTT
clone_size: .
d_call: .
j_call: TRBJ1-6
v_call: TRBV6-1

cdr3_aa: CASSATGVFNEKLFF
cdr3_nt: TGCGCCAGCAGCGCCACAGGGGTTTTTAATGAAAAACTGTTTTTT
clone_size: .
d_call: TRBD1
j_call: TRBJ1-4
v_call: TRBV5-1

cdr3_aa: CASSQPSAGRYEQYF
cdr3_nt: TGCGCCAGCAGCCAACCCAGTGCGGGGCGCTACGAGCAGTACTTC
clone_size: .
d_call: .
j_call: TRBJ2-7
v_call: TRBV4-1

cdr3_aa: CASRAPNSGTSAHNEQFF
cdr3_nt: TGTGCCAGCAGAGCACCAAACTCCGGGACTAGCGCTCACAATGAGCAGTTCTTC
clone_size: .
d_call: TRBD2
j_call: TRBJ2-1
v_call: TRBV2

cdr3_aa: CSVCDGGTEAFF
cdr3_nt: TGCAGCGTTTGCGACGGGGGGACTGAAGCTTTCTTT
clone_size: .
d_call: .
j_call: TRBJ1-1
v_call: TRBV29-1

cdr3_aa: CASSLDGQASYEQYF
cdr3_nt: TGTGCCAGCAGCTTAGATGGTCAGGCCTCCTACGAGCAGTACTTC
clone_size: .
d_call: .
j_call: TRBJ2-7
v_call: TRBV11-2

cdr3_aa: CAWRGTAATYNEQFF
cdr3_nt: TGTGCCTGGCGAGGGACAGCTGCAACCTACAATGAGCAGTTCTTC
clone_size: .
d_call: TRBD1
j_call: TRBJ2-1
v_call: TRBV30

cdr3_aa: CSVERTENYGYTF
cdr3_nt: TGCAGCGTTGAGAGAACAGAGAACTATGGCTACACCTTC
clone_size: .
d_call: .
j_call: TRBJ1-2
v_call: TRBV29-1

cdr3_aa: CASSLLSQETQYF
cdr3_nt: TGCGCCAGCAGCTTGCTTAGTCAAGAGACCCAGTACTTC
clone_size: .
d_call: .
j_call: TRBJ2-5
v_call: TRBV5-1

cdr3_aa: CACGRGHDNEQFF
cdr3_nt: TGTGCCTGTGGCAGGGGGCATGACAATGAGCAGTTCTTC
clone_size: .
d_call: TRBD1
j_call: TRBJ2-1
v_call: TRBV6-5

cdr3_aa: CASSPLANSEAFF
cdr3_nt: TGTGCCAGCAGCCCTCTCGCGAACTCTGAAGCTTTCTTT
clone_size: once
d_call: .
j_call: TRBJ1-1
v_call: TRBV7-2

cdr3_aa: CASSRGQDNSPLHF
cdr3_nt: TGTGCCAGCAGCCGGGGACAGGATAATTCACCCCTCCACTTT
clone_size: once
d_call: TRBD1
j_call: TRBJ1-6
v_call: TRBV6-2/TRBV6-3